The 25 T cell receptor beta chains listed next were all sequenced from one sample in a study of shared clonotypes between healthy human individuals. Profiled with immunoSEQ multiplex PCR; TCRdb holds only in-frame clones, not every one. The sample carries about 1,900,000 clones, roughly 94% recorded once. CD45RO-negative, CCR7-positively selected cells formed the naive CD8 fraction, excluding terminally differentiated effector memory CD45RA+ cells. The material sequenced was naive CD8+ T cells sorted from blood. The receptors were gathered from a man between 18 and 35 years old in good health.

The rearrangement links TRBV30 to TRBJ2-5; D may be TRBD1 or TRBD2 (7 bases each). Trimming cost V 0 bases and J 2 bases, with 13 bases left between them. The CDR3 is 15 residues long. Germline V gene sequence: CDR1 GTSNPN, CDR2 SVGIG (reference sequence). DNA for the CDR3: TGTGCCTGGAGTGTAGGCGGGGGACAGCAAGAGACCCAGTACTTC. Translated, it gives CAWSVGGGQQETQYF.

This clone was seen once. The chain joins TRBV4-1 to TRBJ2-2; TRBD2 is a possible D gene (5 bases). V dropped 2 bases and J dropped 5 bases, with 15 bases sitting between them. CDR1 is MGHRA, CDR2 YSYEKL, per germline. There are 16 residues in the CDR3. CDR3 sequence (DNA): TGCGCCAGCAGCCAACGCCTAGGGAGTATTACCGGGGAGCTGTTTTTT. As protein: CASSQRLGSITGELFF.

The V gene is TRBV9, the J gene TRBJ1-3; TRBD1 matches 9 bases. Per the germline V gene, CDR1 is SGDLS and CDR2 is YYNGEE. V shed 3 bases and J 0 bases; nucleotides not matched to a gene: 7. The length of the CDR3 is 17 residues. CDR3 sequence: CASSGSGQGSSGNTIYF. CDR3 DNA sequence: TGTGCCAGCAGCGGATCGGGACAGGGAAGCTCTGGAAACACCATATATTTT.

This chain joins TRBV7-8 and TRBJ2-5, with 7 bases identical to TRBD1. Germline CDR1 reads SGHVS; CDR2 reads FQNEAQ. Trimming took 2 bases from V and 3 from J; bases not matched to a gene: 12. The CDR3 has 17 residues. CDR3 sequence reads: CASSLMPRDRAKETQYF. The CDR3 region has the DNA TGTGCCAGCAGCTTAATGCCCCGAGACAGGGCCAAAGAGACCCAGTACTTC.

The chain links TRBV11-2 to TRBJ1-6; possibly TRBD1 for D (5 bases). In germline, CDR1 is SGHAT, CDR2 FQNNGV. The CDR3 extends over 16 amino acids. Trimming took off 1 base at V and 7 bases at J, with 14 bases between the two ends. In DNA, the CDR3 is TGTGCCAGCAGCTTAGGGCAGGACCCAGGGAATTCACCCCTCCACTTT. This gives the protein CASSLGQDPGNSPLHF.

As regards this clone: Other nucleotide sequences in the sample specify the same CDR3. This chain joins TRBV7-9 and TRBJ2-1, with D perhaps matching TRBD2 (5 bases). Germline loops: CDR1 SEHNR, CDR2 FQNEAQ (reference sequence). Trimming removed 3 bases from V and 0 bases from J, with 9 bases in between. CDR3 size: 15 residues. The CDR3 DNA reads TGTGCCAGCAGCTTGGTTGGGAGCTCCTACAATGAGCAGTTCTTC. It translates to CASSLVGSSYNEQFF. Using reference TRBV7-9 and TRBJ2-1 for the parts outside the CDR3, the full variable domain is DTGVSQNPRHKITKRGQNVTFRCDPISEHNRLYWYRQTLGQGPEFLTYFQNEAQLEKSRLLSDRFSAERPKGSFSTLEIQRTEQGDSAMYLCASSLVGSSYNEQFFGPGTRLTVL.

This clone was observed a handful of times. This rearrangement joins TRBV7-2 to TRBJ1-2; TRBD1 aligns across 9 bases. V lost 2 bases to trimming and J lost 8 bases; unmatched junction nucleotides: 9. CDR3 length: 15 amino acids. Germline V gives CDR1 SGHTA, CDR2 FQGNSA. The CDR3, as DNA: TGTGCCAGCAGCTTAATAAGGGACAGGGATGGGGGCTACACCTTC. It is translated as CASSLIRDRDGGYTF.

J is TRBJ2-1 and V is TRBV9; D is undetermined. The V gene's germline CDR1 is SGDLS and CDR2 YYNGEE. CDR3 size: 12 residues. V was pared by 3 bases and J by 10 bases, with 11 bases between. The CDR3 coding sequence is TGTGCCAGCAGCGGACAAATGAGGGAGCAGTTCTTC. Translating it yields CASSGQMREQFF.

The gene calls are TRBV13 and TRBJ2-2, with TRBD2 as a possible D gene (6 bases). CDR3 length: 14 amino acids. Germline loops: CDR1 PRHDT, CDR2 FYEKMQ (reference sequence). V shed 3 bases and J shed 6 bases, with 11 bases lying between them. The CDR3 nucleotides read TGTGCCAGCAGCTTCGGGGGAACCTCCGGGGAGCTGTTTTTT. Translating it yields CASSFGGTSGELFF.

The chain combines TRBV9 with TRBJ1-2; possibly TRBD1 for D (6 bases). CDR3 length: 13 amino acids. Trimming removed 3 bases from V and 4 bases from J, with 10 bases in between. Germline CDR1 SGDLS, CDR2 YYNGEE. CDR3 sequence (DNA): TGTGCCAGCAGCGAGGGGGTAGGCTATGGCTACACCTTC. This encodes CASSEGVGYGYTF.

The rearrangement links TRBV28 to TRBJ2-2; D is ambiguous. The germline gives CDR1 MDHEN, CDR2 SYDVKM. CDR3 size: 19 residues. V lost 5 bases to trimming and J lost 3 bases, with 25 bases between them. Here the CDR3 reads CASSATTPPAIGDTGELFF. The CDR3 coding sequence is TGTGCCAGCAGTGCTACAACCCCGCCGGCCATAGGAGACACCGGGGAGCTGTTTTTT.

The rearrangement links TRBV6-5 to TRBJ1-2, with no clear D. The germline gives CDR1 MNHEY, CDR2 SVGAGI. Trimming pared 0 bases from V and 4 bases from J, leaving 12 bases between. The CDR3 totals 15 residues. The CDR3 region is CASSYSLQAAYGYTF. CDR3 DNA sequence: TGTGCCAGCAGTTACTCTCTCCAAGCAGCCTATGGCTACACCTTC.

The CDR3 spells CASSIRIGSLRTEAFF. The CDR3 DNA reads as TGTGCCAGTAGTATCCGCATAGGGTCTTTGAGGACTGAAGCTTTCTTT. The chain carries TRBV19 and TRBJ1-1; D is unclear. Germline CDR1 LNHDA, CDR2 SQIVND (reference sequence). This CDR3 contains 16 residues. V was clipped by 3 bases and J by 5 bases, with 19 bases between them.

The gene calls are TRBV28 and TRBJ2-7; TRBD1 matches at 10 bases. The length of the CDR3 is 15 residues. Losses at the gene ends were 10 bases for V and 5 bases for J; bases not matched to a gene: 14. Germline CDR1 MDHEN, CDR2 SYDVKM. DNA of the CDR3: TGTGCCACCTTGGAGGTGGGGACAGGGGTCCACGAGCAGTACTTC. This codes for CATLEVGTGVHEQYF.

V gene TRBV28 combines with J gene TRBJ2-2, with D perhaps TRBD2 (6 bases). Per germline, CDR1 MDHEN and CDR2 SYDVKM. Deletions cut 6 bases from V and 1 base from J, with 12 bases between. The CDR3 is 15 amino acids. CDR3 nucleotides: TGTGCCAGCAGCGGGGACTTCTTGAACACCGGGGAGCTGTTTTTT. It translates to CASSGDFLNTGELFF.

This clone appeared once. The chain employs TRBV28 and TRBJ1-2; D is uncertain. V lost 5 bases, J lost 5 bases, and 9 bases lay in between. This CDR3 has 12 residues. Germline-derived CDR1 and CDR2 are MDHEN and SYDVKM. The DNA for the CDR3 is TGTGCCAGCAGTGTCACTGATTATGGCTACACCTTC. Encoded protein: CASSVTDYGYTF.

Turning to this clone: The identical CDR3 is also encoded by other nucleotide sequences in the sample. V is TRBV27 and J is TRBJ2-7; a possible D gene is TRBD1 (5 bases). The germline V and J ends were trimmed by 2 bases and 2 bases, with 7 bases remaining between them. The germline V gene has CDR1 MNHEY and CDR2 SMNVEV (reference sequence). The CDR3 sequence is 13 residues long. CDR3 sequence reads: CASSLAGTYEQYF. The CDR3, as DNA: TGTGCCAGCAGTTTAGCAGGGACCTACGAGCAGTACTTC.

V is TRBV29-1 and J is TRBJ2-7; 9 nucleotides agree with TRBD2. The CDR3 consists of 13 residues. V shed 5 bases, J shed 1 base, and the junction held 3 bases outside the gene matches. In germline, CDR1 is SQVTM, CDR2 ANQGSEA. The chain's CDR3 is CSVLLAGSYEQYF. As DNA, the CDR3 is TGCAGCGTTTTGCTAGCGGGGTCCTACGAGCAGTACTTC.

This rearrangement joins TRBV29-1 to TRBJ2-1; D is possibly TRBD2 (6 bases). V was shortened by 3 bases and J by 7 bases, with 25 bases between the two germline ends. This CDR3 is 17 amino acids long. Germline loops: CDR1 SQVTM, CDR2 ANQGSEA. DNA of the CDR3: TGCAGCGTTGATAGAGGGGTCCGACGCGGGGCAGGTAATGAGCAGTTCTTC. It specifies CSVDRGVRRGAGNEQFF.

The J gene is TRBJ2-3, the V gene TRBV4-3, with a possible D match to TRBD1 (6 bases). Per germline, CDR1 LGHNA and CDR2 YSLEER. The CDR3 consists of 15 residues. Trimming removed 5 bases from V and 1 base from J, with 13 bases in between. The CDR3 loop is CASSFTSGGTDTQYF. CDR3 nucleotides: TGCGCCAGCAGCTTCACGTCAGGGGGCACAGATACGCAGTATTTT.

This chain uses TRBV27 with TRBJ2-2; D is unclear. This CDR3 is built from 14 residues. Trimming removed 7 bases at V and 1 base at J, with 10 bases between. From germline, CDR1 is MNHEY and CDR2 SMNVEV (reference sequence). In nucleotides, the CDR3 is TGTGCCAGCAAGGGTGCCGAGAACACCGGGGAGCTGTTTTTT. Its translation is CASKGAENTGELFF.

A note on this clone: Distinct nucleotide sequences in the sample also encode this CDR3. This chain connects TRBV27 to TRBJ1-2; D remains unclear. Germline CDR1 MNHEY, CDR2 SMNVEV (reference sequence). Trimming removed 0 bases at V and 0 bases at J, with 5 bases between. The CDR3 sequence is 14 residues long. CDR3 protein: CASSLSGTNYGYTF. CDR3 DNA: TGTGCCAGCAGTTTATCTGGGACTAACTATGGCTACACCTTC.

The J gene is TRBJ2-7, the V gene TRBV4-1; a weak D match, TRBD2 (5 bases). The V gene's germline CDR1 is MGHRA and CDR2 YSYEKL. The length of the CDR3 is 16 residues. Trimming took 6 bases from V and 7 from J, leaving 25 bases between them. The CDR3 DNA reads TGCGCCAGCAGACATATTGGACGTGACGCCTCGGGGGAGCAGTACTTC. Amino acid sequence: CASRHIGRDASGEQYF.

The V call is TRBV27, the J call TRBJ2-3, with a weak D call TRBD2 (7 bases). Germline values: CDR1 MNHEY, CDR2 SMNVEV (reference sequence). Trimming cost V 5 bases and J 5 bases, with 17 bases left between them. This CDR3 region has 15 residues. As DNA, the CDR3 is TGTGCCAGCAGTATCCAGCGTAGGGGGGGAGATACGCAGTATTTT. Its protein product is CASSIQRRGGDTQYF.

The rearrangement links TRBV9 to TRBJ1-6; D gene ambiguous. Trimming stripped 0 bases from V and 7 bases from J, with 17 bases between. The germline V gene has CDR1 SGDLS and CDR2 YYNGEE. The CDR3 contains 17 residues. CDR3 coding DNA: TGTGCCAGCAGCGTAGGATCCAGGCCGGTAGGGAATTCACCCCTCCACTTT. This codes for CASSVGSRPVGNSPLHF.